Following are 12 T cell receptor beta chains from one sample sequenced in a study of OX40 agonist ivuxolimab in advanced cancers. Profiled with immunoSEQ multiplex PCR; TCRdb holds only in-frame clones, not every one. The profile shows about 70,000 clones, more than 85% of them singletons. This material consisted of CD4+ or CD8+ T cells sorted from blood, taken in a trial of the OX40 agonist ivuxolimab. Every receptor here comes from an adult with an advanced solid tumor such as melanoma, head and neck, liver or kidney cancer.

The rearrangement links TRBV14 to TRBJ1-3; 11 bases line up with TRBD1. The J segment lost 4 bases and the V segment lost 3 bases, leaving 5 bases of the junction unmatched. There are 16 residues in the CDR3. Germline V gene data show CDR1 as SGHDN and CDR2 as FVKESK. CDR3 bases: TGTGCCAGCAGCCAGGCGGACAGGGGGCAAGGAAACACCATATATTTT. Its protein is CASSQADRGQGNTIYF.

The chain employs TRBV2 and TRBJ2-1, with 14 bases aligning to TRBD2. The CDR3 spans 15 residues. Germline lookup yields CDR1 SNHLY and CDR2 FYNNEI. V dropped 6 bases and J dropped 7; count of bases not matched to a gene: 5. For the CDR3, the DNA is TGTGCCAGCAGGGAGACTAGCGGGGGGGAGAATGAGCAGTTCTTC. Translated: CASRETSGGENEQFF.

The chain employs TRBV27 and TRBJ2-5; 11 bases are a match to TRBD1. The CDR3 totals 16 residues. Germline trimming cut 1 base from V and 1 base from J; bases unmatched to any gene: 2. The V gene's germline CDR1 is MNHEY and CDR2 SMNVEV (reference sequence). CDR3 nucleotide sequence: TGTGCCAGCAGTTTATGGGGGACAGGGGGCCAAGAGACCCAGTACTTC. Its translation is CASSLWGTGGQETQYF.

The rearrangement joins TRBV7-9 to TRBJ2-3; D unresolved. The CDR3 contains 13 residues. CDR1 is SEHNR, CDR2 FQNEAQ, per germline (reference sequence). V lost 5 bases and J 3 bases, leaving 9 bases between the germline ends. CDR3 in DNA: TGTGCCAGCAGCCCGAAGACTACAGATACGCAGTATTTT. Protein product: CASSPKTTDTQYF.

This rearrangement joins TRBV9 to TRBJ2-1; D gene unclear. V was cut by 3 bases and J by 9 bases, with 22 bases left in between. Germline CDR1 and CDR2: SGDLS and YYNGEE. The CDR3 runs 16 residues. CDR3 nucleotides: TGTGCCAGCAGCGCTTCCGGAGCTAGTTATGGTGTTGAGCAGTTCTTC. It encodes CASSASGASYGVEQFF.

The chain couples TRBV9 to TRBJ2-5; 11 positions agree with TRBD2. Unmatched junction bases numbered 6, after V lost 0 bases and J lost 2 bases. Looked up from germline, CDR1 is SGDLS and CDR2 is YYNGEE. CDR3 length: 17 amino acids. The CDR3 region has the DNA TGTGCCAGCAGCGTAGCGCCGGGACTAGCGGCACAAGAGACCCAGTACTTC. Encoded protein: CASSVAPGLAAQETQYF.

The J gene is TRBJ2-1, the V gene TRBV6-4; 10 bases match TRBD2. Germline V gene data show CDR1 as MRHNA and CDR2 as SNTAGT. This CDR3 spans 16 amino acids. The V segment lost 4 bases and the J segment 7 bases; nucleotides outside the gene matches: 10. CDR3: CASSGDGGLAANEQFF. CDR3 DNA sequence: TGTGCCAGCAGTGGCGACGGCGGACTAGCGGCGAATGAGCAGTTCTTC.

This chain uses TRBV5-8 with TRBJ2-5; TRBD1 matches 9 bases. Germline values: CDR1 SGHTS, CDR2 YDEGEE. The CDR3 length is 15 residues. The junction had 7 bases not matched to a gene; V was cut back by 1 base and J by 6 bases. CDR3 region: CASSLIRQGVQTQYF. Written as DNA, the CDR3 is TGTGCCAGCAGCTTGATTAGACAGGGGGTTCAGACCCAGTACTTC.

The chain is built from TRBV12-5 and TRBJ1-5; no clear D gene. The CDR3 is 13 residues long. CDR1 LGHNT and CDR2 FRNRAP come from the germline V gene. V was shortened by 2 bases and J by 0 bases, with 2 bases between the two germline ends. The CDR3 nucleotides are TGTGCTAGTGGTTTGTATAGCAATCAGCCCCAGCATTTT. Residues: CASGLYSNQPQHF.

This chain joins TRBV2 and TRBJ2-3; 15 nucleotides match TRBD2. CDR3 length: 20 amino acids. The trim removed 10 bases at V and 7 bases at J, leaving 24 bases unmatched. In germline, CDR1 is SNHLY, CDR2 FYNNEI. CDR3 sequence reads: CATPSGLPRGLAGGAYTQYF. The CDR3 DNA sequence: TGTGCCACTCCATCGGGACTCCCACGGGGACTAGCGGGGGGCGCCTATACGCAGTATTTT.

The rearrangement links TRBV7-8 to TRBJ2-3, with D tentatively TRBD1 or TRBD2 (6 bases each). V lost 2 bases to trimming and J lost 0 bases, with 18 bases between them. CDR1 and CDR2 (germline): SGHVS, FQNEAQ. The CDR3 sequence is 18 residues long. CDR3 DNA sequence: TGTGCCAGCAGCTTATTTGTGGGGGCGGGGACTAGCACAGATACGCAGTATTTT. This codes for CASSLFVGAGTSTDTQYF.

The CDR3 nucleotides are TGTGCCAGCAGCTTAGGGGACAGGGACGATGGCTACACCTTC. This codes for CASSLGDRDDGYTF. The V and J genes are TRBV7-9 and TRBJ1-2; 9 positions agree with TRBD1. V gave up 1 base and J gave up 6 bases; unmatched junction bases: 3. The CDR3 length is 14 residues. Germline CDR1 and CDR2: SEHNR and FQNEAQ (reference sequence).